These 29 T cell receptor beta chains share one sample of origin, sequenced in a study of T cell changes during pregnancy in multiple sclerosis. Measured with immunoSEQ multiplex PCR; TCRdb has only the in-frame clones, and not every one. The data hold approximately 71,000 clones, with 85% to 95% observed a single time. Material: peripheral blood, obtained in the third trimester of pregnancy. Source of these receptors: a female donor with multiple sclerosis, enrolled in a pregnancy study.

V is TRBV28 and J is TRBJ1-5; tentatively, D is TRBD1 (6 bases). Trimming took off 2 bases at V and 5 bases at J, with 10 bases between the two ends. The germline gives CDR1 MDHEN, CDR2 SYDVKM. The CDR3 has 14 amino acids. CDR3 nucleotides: TGTGCCAGCAGTTTACCGAGACAGGATCAGCCCCAGCATTTT. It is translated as CASSLPRQDQPQHF.

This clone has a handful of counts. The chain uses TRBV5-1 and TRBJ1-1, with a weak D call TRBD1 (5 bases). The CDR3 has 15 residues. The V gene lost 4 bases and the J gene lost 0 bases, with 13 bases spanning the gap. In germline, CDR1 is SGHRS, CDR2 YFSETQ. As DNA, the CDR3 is TGCGCCAGCAGCAATAACAGGCTTTTGAACACTGAAGCTTTCTTT. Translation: CASSNNRLLNTEAFF.

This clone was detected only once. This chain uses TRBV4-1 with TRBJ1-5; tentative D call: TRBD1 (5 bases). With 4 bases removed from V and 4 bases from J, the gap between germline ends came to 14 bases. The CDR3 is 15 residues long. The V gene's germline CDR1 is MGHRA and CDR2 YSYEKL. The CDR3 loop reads CASSLVRQSNQPQHF. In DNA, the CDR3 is TGCGCCAGCAGCCTCGTCCGACAGAGTAATCAGCCCCAGCATTTT.

The CDR3 coding sequence is TGCGCCAGCAGCTTGGGAGCGGGAGGAGGAGAGACCCAGTACTTC. It codes for CASSLGAGGGETQYF. The gene calls are TRBV5-1 and TRBJ2-5; 9 bases align to TRBD2. The CDR3 runs 15 residues. V shed 0 bases, J shed 4 bases, and the junction held 4 bases outside the gene matches. Germline CDR1 is SGHRS and CDR2 is YFSETQ.

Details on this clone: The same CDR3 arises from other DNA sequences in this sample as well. CDR3 protein: CASSPGQGETQYF. CDR3 sequence (DNA): TGCGCCAGCAGCCCTGGACAGGGAGAGACCCAGTACTTC. This chain joins TRBV5-1 and TRBJ2-5; 8 bases match TRBD1. Germline CDR1 is SGHRS and CDR2 is YFSETQ. V lost 4 bases to trimming and J lost 4 bases; unmatched junction nucleotides: 3. The CDR3 contains 13 residues. Full variable domain (missing parts from reference TRBV5-1 and TRBJ2-5): KAGVTQTPRYLIKTRGQQVTLSCSPISGHRSVSWYQQTPGQGLQFLFEYFSETQRNKGNFPGRFSGRQFSNSRSEMNVSTLELGDSALYLCASSPGQGETQYFGPGTRLLVL.

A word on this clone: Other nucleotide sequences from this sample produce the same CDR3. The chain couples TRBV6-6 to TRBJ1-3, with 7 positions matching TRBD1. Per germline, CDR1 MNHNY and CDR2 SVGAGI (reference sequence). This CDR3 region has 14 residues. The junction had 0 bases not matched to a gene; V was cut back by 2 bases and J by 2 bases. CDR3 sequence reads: CASSYDRAGNTIYF. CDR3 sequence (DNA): TGTGCCAGCAGTTACGACAGGGCTGGAAACACCATATATTTT.

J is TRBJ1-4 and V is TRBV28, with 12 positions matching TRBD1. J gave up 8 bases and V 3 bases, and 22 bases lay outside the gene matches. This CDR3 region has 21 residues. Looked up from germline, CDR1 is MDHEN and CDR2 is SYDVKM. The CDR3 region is CASSFPTLGSRDRGRGEKLFF. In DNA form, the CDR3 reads TGTGCCAGCAGTTTCCCAACACTCGGGTCCCGGGACAGGGGGCGCGGAGAAAAACTGTTTTTT.

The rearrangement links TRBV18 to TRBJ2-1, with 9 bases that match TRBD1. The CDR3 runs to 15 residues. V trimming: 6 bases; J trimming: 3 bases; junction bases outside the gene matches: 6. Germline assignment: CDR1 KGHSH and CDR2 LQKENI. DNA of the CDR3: TGTGCCAGCTCGCTACAGGGGGCTGGCTACAATGAGCAGTTCTTC. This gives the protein CASSLQGAGYNEQFF. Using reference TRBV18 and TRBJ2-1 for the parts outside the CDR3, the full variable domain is NAGVMQNPRHLVRRRGQEARLRCSPMKGHSHVYWYRQLPEEGLKFMVYLQKENIIDESGMPKERFSAEFPKEGPSILRIQQVVRGDSAAYFCASSLQGAGYNEQFFGPGTRLTVL.

The CDR3 region has the DNA TGTGCCAGCAGTTACTCGAGGCAGCTCTCCTACGAGCAGTACTTC. This sequence encodes CASSYSRQLSYEQYF. The chain recombines TRBV6-5 with TRBJ2-7; D unclear. The CDR3 sequence is 15 residues long. The germline gives CDR1 MNHEY, CDR2 SVGAGI. V shed 0 bases and J shed 0 bases, with 9 bases lying between them.

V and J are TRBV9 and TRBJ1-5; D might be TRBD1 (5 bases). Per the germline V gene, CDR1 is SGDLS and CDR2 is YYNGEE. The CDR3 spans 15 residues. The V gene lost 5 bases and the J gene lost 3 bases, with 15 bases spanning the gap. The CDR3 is CASSAGYGNNQPQHF. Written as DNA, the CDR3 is TGTGCCAGCAGTGCAGGGTACGGTAACAATCAGCCCCAGCATTTT.

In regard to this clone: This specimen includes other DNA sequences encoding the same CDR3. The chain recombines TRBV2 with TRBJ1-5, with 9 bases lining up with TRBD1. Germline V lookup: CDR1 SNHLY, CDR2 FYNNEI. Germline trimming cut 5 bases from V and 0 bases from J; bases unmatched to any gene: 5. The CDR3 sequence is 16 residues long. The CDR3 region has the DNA TGTGCCAGCAGTAGTCCGGGACAGGGTAGCAATCAGCCCCAGCATTTT. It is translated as CASSSPGQGSNQPQHF.

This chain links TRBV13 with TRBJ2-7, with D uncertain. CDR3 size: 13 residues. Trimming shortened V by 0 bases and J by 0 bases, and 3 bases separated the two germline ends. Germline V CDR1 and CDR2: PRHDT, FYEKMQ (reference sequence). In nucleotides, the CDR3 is TGTGCCAGCAGCTTAGGCCGCTCCTACGAGCAGTACTTC. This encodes CASSLGRSYEQYF.

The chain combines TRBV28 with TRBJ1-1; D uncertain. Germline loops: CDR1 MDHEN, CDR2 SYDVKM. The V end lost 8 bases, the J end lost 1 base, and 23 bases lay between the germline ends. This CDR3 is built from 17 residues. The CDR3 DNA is TGTGCCAGCCAAAGGCTGCGGATCAGAAGATCGAACACTGAAGCTTTCTTT. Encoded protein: CASQRLRIRRSNTEAFF.

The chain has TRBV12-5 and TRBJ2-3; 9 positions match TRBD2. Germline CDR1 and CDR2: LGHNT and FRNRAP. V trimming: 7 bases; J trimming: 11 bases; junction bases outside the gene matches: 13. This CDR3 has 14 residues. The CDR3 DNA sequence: TGTGCTAGTGAACTGGGGAATAGCGGGAGTAAGCAGTATTTT. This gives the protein CASELGNSGSKQYF.

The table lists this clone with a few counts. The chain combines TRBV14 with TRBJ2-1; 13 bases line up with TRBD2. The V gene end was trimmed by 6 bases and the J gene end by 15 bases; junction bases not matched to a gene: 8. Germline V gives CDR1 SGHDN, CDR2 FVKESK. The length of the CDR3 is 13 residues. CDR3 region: CASSPRTSGSLFF. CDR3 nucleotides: TGTGCCAGCAGTCCGAGGACTAGCGGGAGTCTGTTCTTC.

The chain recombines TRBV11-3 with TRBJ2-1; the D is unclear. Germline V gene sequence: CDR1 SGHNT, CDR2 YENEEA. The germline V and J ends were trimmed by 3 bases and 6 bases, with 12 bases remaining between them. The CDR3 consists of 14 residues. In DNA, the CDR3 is TGTGCCAGCAGCTTCGGCGGCACATCCAATGAGCAGTTCTTC. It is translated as CASSFGGTSNEQFF.

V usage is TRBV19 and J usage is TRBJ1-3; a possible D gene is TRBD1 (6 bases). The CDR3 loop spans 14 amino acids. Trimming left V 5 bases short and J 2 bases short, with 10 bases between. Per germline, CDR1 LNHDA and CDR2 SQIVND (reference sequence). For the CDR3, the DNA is TGTGCCAGTAGTTTGACAGGAGCTGGAAACACCATATATTTT. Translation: CASSLTGAGNTIYF.

The CDR3 bases are TGTGCCAGCAGCTCAGCGGGACAGGGGGTTTACGAGCAGTACTTC. This encodes CASSSAGQGVYEQYF. The chain recombines TRBV7-2 with TRBJ2-7, with 11 bases lining up with TRBD1. V was clipped by 4 bases and J by 4 bases; unmatched bases: 6. This CDR3 has 15 amino acids. Germline V lookup: CDR1 SGHTA, CDR2 FQGNSA.

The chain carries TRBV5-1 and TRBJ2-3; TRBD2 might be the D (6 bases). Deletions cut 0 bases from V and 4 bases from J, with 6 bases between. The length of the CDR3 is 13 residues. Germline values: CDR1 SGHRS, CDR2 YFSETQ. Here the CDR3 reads CASSLERADTQYF. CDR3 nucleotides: TGCGCCAGCAGCTTGGAGCGGGCAGATACGCAGTATTTT.

DNA of the CDR3: TGTGCCAGCAGCTTAGCGGGCGCGAACACCGGGGAGCTGTTTTTT. It translates to CASSLAGANTGELFF. V usage is TRBV7-9 and J usage is TRBJ2-2; unclear D gene. The V gene lost 0 bases and the J gene lost 0 bases, with 5 bases spanning the gap. CDR3 length equals 15 residues. Germline V gives CDR1 SEHNR, CDR2 FQNEAQ (reference sequence).

CDR3 DNA sequence: TGTGCCAGCAGTTTATGGGGCAGACCGGGACTAGCGGGGGAGACCCAGTACTTC. This sequence encodes CASSLWGRPGLAGETQYF. The chain uses TRBV27 and TRBJ2-5; 13 nucleotides line up with TRBD2. Germline CDR1 and CDR2: MNHEY and SMNVEV (reference sequence). This CDR3 region has 18 residues. Germline trimming cut 1 base from V and 5 bases from J; bases unmatched to any gene: 10.

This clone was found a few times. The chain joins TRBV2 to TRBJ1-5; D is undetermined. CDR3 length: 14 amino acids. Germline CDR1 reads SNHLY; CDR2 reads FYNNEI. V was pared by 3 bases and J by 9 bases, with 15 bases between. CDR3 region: CASSENSPKGPQHF. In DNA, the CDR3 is TGTGCCAGCAGTGAGAACAGCCCCAAAGGGCCCCAGCATTTT. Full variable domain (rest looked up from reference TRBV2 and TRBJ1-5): EPEVTQTPSHQVTQMGQEVILRCVPISNHLYFYWYRQILGQKVEFLVSFYNNEISEKSEIFDDQFSVERPDGSNFTLKIRSTKLEDSAMYFCASSENSPKGPQHFGDGTRLSIL.

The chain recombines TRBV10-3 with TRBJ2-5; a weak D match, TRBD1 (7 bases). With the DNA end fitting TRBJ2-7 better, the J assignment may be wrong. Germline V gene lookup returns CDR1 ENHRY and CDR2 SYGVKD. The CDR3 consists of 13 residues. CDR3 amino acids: CAISGGQIYEQYF. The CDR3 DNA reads TGTGCCATCAGCGGGGGACAGATCTACGAGCAGTACTTC.

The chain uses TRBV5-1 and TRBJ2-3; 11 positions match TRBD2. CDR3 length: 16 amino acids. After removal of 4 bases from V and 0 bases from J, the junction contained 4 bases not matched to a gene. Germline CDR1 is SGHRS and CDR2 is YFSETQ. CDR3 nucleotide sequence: TGCGCCAGCAGCACGGGACTAGCGGATAGCACAGATACGCAGTATTTT. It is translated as CASSTGLADSTDTQYF.

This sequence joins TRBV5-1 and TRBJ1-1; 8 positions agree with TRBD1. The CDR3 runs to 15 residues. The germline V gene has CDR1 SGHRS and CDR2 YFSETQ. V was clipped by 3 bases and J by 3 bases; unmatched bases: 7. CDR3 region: CASSYQGAPDTEAFF. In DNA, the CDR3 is TGCGCCAGCAGCTATCAGGGGGCGCCGGACACTGAAGCTTTCTTT.

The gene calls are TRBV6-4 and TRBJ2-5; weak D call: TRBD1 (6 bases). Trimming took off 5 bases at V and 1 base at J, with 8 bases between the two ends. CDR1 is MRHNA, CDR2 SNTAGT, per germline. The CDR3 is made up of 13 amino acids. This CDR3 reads CASSRQVQETQYF. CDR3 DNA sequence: TGTGCCAGCAGTAGACAGGTCCAAGAGACCCAGTACTTC.

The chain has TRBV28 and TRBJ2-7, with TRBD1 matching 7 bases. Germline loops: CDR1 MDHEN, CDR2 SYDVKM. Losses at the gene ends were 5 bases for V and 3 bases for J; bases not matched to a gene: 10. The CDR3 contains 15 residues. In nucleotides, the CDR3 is TGTGCCAGCAGTCCCCCGGGACAGAGACACTACGAGCAGTACTTC. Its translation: CASSPPGQRHYEQYF.

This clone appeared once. The CDR3, as DNA: TGCGCCAGCAGCTCGCTACAGGGGCAGGATAGAGGCTACACCTTC. This sequence encodes CASSSLQGQDRGYTF. The chain uses TRBV5-1 and TRBJ1-2; TRBD1 matches at 7 bases. The CDR3 is 15 residues long. Losses at the gene ends were 3 bases for V and 8 bases for J; bases not matched to a gene: 13. Germline CDR1 SGHRS, CDR2 YFSETQ.

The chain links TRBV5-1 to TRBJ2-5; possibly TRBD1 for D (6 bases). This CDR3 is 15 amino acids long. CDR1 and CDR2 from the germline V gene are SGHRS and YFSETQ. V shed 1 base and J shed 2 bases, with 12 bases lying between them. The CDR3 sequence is CASSLQGLTQETQYF. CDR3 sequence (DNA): TGCGCCAGCAGCTTGCAGGGGCTTACTCAAGAGACCCAGTACTTC.